Presented here are 10 T cell receptor beta chains from one specimen sequenced in a study of T cells in Graves' hyperthyroidism and ophthalmopathy. The source material, RNA transcripts, was used to amplify TCR beta CDR3 regions. A first-round RT-PCR of the TCR CDR3 used the HTBI primer set. TCRdb re-called the multiplex PCR reads through MiXCR, storing one row per CDR3 protein. The sample lists around 400,000 distinct CDR3 sequences, 12% to 15% seen once, with around 20% in the top ten. Sequenced: blood. These receptors were collected from a woman aged 60-75 years with Graves' ophthalmopathy.

The sample holds many counts of this clonotype. The rearrangement links TRBV5-5 to TRBJ2-7; 9 bases match TRBD2. V lost 7 bases and J lost 3; bases outside the gene matches: 11. CDR1 is SGHKS, CDR2 YYEKEE, per germline (reference sequence). This CDR3 comprises 15 residues. The CDR3 DNA reads as TGTGCCAGCTCCTACTATAGCGGGGGCGACTACGAGCAGTACTTC. Amino acid sequence: CASSYYSGGDYEQYF.

The V and J genes are TRBV10-2 and TRBJ2-6; no reliable D call. Trimming took 7 bases from V and 0 from J, leaving 4 bases between them. The CDR3 loop spans 13 amino acids. CDR1 is WSHSY, CDR2 SAAADI, per germline. The CDR3 DNA follows: TGCGCCAGCATGGGCTCTGGGGCCAACGTCCTGACTTTC. This encodes CASMGSGANVLTF.

The chain links TRBV24-1 to TRBJ2-2, with 8 positions matching TRBD1. CDR1 is KGHDR and CDR2 is SFDVKD in the germline V gene. The CDR3 extends over 16 amino acids. The ends lost 2 bases at V and 6 bases at J; junction bases unmatched: 7. This CDR3 is CATSDSTGVIAGELFF. The CDR3 DNA reads as TGTGCCACCAGTGATTCGACAGGGGTAATCGCCGGGGAGCTGTTTTTT.

This clonotype was counted only a few times. CDR3 sequence (DNA): TGTGCCAGTACGACAGGGAGTAGGCTAATCTCTGGAAACACCATATATTTT. This sequence encodes CASTTGSRLISGNTIYF. The chain has TRBV19 and TRBJ1-3; 7 bases are shared with TRBD1. This CDR3 has 17 residues. The germline gives CDR1 LNHDA, CDR2 SQIVND (reference sequence). Trimming cost V 7 bases and J 0 bases; bases outside gene matches: 12.

This clonotype was observed at least ten times. This chain joins TRBV28 and TRBJ2-2; 11 nucleotides match TRBD1. The CDR3 covers 15 residues. The V and J ends lost 6 bases and 5 bases, in that order; junction bases with no gene match: 5. Germline CDR1 and CDR2: MDHEN and SYDVKM. The CDR3 loop reads CASRRTGGRTGELFF. The DNA of the CDR3 is TGTGCCAGCAGAAGGACAGGGGGCCGGACCGGGGAGCTGTTTTTT.

This clonotype has a count of ten or more. The chain couples TRBV12-3 or TRBV12-4 to TRBJ2-7; 14 nucleotides agree with TRBD2. The junction had 7 bases not matched to a gene; V was cut back by 6 bases and J by 3 bases. This CDR3 comprises 16 residues. CDR3 sequence: CASSGLAGGLDYEQYF. Here the CDR3 DNA reads TGTGCCAGCAGCGGACTAGCGGGAGGCCTAGACTACGAGCAGTACTTC.

This clonotype appeared many times. This chain links TRBV3-1 with TRBJ2-1; D might be TRBD2 (5 bases). The V end was cut by 4 bases, the J end by 3 bases, with 13 bases between. The CDR3 consists of 15 residues. Germline V CDR1 and CDR2: LGHDT, YNNKEL (reference sequence). The CDR3 loop is CASSPQRSFYNEQFF. The CDR3 DNA is TGTGCCAGCAGCCCGCAGCGGAGCTTCTACAATGAGCAGTTCTTC.

This clonotype has at least ten counts. The J gene is TRBJ2-3, the V gene TRBV4-2; weak D call: TRBD2 (6 bases). Trimming removed 0 bases at V and 6 bases at J, with 16 bases between. This CDR3 contains 16 residues. Germline CDR1 LGHNA, CDR2 YNFKEQ. CDR3 bases: TGTGCCAGCAGCCAAGAAAGGGGACTGTTAGGGGATACGCAGTATTTT. This sequence encodes CASSQERGLLGDTQYF.

The sample holds a few counts of this clonotype. V and J are TRBV28 and TRBJ2-7; no clear D. This CDR3 has 16 amino acids. The germline gives CDR1 MDHEN, CDR2 SYDVKM. V was cut by 3 bases and J by 1 base, with 16 bases left in between. The CDR3 bases are TGTGCCAGCAGTTTCAGACGGCAGGTGAAGTCCTACGAGCAGTACTTC. Its protein is CASSFRRQVKSYEQYF.

The V gene is TRBV19, the J gene TRBJ2-7; 8 nucleotides agree with TRBD2. The ends lost 3 bases at V and 4 bases at J; junction bases unmatched: 2. CDR3 length equals 13 residues. In germline, CDR1 is LNHDA, CDR2 SQIVND (reference sequence). The CDR3 is CASSMTSAYEQYF. CDR3 DNA: TGTGCCAGTAGTATGACTAGCGCTTACGAGCAGTACTTC.